This T cell receptor beta chain was recorded in a study of T cell changes during pregnancy in multiple sclerosis. Generated by immunoSEQ multiplex PCR, the TCRdb table keeps only in-frame clones and is missing some. The repertoire holds around 74,000 clones, more than 85% seen once, with over 3% in the top ten. Germline V CDR1 and CDR2: LGHNA, YNFKEQ. The CDR3 spans 18 residues. With 0 bases removed from V and 2 bases from J, the gap between germline ends came to 18 bases. Sequences were derived from peripheral blood, sampled before pregnancy. This receptor was identified in a female donor with multiple sclerosis, enrolled in a pregnancy study. This rearrangement joins TRBV4-2 to TRBJ2-3; D gene unclear. The CDR3 region is CASSQDVLLERDTDTQYF. The CDR3 nucleotides are TGTGCCAGCAGCCAAGATGTCCTATTAGAGCGAGACACAGATACGCAGTATTTT.